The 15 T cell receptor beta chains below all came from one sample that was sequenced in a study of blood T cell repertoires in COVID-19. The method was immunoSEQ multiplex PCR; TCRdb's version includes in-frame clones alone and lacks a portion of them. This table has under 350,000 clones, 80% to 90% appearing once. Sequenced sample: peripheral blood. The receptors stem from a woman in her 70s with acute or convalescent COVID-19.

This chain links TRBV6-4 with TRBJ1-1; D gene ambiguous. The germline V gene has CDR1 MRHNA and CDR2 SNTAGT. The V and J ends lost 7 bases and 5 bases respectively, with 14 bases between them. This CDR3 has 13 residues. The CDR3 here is CASTVSEWTEAFF. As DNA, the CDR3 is TGTGCCAGCACCGTCTCAGAATGGACTGAAGCTTTCTTT.

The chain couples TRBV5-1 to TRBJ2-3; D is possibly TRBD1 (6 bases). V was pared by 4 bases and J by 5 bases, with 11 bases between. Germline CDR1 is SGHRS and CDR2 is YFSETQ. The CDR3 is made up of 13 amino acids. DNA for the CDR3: TGCGCCAGCAGCCTACAGGGCGAAGATACGCAGTATTTT. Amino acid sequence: CASSLQGEDTQYF.

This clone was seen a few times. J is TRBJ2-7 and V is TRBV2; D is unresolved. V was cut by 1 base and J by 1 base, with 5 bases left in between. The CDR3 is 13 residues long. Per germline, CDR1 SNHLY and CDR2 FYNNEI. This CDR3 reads CASSEGASYEQYF. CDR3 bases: TGTGCCAGCAGTGAAGGAGCTTCCTACGAGCAGTACTTC.

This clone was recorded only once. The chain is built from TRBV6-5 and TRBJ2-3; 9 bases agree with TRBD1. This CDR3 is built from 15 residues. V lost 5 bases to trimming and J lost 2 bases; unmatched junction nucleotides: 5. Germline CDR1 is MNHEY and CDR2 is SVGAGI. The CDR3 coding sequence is TGTGCCAGCAGTCCGGGACAGGGTCCCACAGATACGCAGTATTTT. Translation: CASSPGQGPTDTQYF.

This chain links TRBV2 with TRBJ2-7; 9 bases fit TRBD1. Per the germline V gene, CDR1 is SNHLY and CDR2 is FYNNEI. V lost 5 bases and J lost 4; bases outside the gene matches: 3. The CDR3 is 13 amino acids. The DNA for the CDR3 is TGTGCCAGCAGTTGGGACAGGGAATACGAGCAGTACTTC. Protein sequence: CASSWDREYEQYF.

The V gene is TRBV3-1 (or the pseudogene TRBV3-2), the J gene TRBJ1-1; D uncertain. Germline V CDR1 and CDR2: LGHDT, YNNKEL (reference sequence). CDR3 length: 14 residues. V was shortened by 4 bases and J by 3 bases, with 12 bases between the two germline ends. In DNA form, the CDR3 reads TGTGCCAGCAGCCGCGAAGGGAGGTACACTGAAGCTTTCTTT. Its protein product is CASSREGRYTEAFF.

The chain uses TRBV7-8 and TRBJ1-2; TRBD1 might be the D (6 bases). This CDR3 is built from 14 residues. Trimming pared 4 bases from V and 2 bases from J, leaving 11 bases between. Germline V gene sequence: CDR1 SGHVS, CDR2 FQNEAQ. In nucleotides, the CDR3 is TGTGCCAGCAGCTCCTCGACAGGAAACTATGGCTACACCTTC. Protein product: CASSSSTGNYGYTF.

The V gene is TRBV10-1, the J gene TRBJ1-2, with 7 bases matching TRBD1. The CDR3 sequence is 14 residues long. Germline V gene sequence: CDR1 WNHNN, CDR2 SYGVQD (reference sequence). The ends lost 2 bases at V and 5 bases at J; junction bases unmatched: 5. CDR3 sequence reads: CASSENRGSYGYTF. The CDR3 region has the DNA TGCGCCAGCAGTGAGAACAGGGGATCGTATGGCTACACCTTC.

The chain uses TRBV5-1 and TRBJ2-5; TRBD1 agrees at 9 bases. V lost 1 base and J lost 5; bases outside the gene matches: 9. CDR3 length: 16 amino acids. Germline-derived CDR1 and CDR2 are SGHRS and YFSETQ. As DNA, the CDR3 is TGCGCCAGCAGCTTGCTCTCCGGGACAGGGCTGGAGACCCAGTACTTC. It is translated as CASSLLSGTGLETQYF.

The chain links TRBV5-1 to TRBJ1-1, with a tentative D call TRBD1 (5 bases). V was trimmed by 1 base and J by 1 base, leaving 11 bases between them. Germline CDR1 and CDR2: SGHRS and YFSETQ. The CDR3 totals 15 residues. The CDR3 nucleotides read TGCGCCAGCAGCTTGTTAGGACATTCGAACACTGAAGCTTTCTTT. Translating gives CASSLLGHSNTEAFF.

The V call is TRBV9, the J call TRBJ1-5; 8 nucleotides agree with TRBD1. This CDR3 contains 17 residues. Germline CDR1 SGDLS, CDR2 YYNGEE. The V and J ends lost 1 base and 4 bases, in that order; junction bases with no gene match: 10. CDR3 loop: CASSVLDRVIVNQPQHF. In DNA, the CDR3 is TGTGCCAGCAGCGTACTGGACAGGGTAATCGTGAATCAGCCCCAGCATTTT.

CDR3 DNA: TGTGCCAGCATCAAGGGGGGGTACACTGAAGCTTTCTTT. Encoded protein: CASIKGGYTEAFF. The rearrangement joins TRBV19 to TRBJ1-1, with D perhaps matching TRBD1 (6 bases). Trimming removed 9 bases from V and 3 bases from J, with 14 bases in between. The CDR3 covers 13 residues. Germline CDR1 reads LNHDA; CDR2 reads SQIVND (reference sequence).

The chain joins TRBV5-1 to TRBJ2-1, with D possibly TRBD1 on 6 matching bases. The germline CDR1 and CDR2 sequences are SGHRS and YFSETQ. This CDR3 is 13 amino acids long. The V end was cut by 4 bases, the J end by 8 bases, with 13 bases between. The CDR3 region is CASSVTGTHEQFF. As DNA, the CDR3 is TGCGCCAGCAGCGTGACAGGCACCCATGAGCAGTTCTTC.

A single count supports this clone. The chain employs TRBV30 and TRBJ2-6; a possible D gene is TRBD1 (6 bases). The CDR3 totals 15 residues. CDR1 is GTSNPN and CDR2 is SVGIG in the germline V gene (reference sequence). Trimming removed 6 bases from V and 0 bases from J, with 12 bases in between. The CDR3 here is CACRTALSGANVLTF. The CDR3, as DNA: TGTGCCTGCCGGACAGCCCTCTCTGGGGCCAACGTCCTGACTTTC.

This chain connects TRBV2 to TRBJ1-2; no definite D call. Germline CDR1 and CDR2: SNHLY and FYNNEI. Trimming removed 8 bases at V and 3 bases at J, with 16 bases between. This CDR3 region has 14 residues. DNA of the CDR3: TGTGCCAGCTCACTCGCGATGTCTCACTATGGCTACACCTTC. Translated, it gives CASSLAMSHYGYTF.